Sequencing of this T cell receptor (beta chain) was carried out in a study of blood T cell repertoires in COVID-19 (TCRdb year 2020). For the study in its entirety: Samples covering the acute and convalescent phases of COVID-19 were provided by collaborators in the United States, Italy and Spain. The prospective study material was composed of cDNA or gDNA derived from T cells, B-cell-depleted T cells, or PBMCs. The dataset comprised deeply sampled blood TCRbeta repertoires from subjects exposed to, actively infected with, or recovered from COVID-19. The repertoires were made available in a free public database intended to serve as a resource for research on the immune response to SARS-CoV-2. The samples were drawn from the first 160 participants of the ongoing ImmuneRACE study and from more than 1,000 subjects provided by 6 global collaborators. Where available, HLA class I and class II types were taken from metadata supplied by the sample provider and were not determined by assay-based typing. Sample metadata almost always included a de-identified subject ID, COVID-19 status, age in years and sex.

Including cysteine and phenylalanine, the CDR3 has 12 amino acids. Only CDR3 DNA remains: 36 bases, in frame from the first base. According to the germline V gene (reference sequence), CDR1 reads GTSNPN and CDR2 reads SVGIG. V is shortened by 0 bases, J by 9 bases, and the region joining them spans 11 bases. What the work shows at the level of the full study, not this receptor alone: Clinical and demographic metadata were provided uncurated, with the amount varying by source and participant.

Participants in the prospective study were aged roughly 18 to 89 years, lived in 20 to 30 United States geographic areas, and enrolled through a virtual design. To assign participants to cohorts, the prospective study relied on clinical history that participants themselves reported in a screening survey and a study questionnaire. Recovered participants in ImmuneRACE Cohort 3 were defined by two consecutive negative NP/OP PCR tests, clearance by a healthcare professional, or resolution of symptoms. Mobile phlebotomists in the prospective study collected whole blood, serum and a nasopharyngeal or oropharyngeal swab from every participant. Additional blood draws and questionnaires over a 2-month period could optionally be provided by prospective study participants. Blood samples from the prospective study were shipped frozen or at room temperature prior to DNA extraction. To note about this clone: Its target antigen remains unknown. No much larger clone is present one base from it, and per-base qualities are unavailable.

TCRbeta CDR3 regions were amplified from genomic DNA by means of the immunoSEQ Assay, a bias-controlled multiplex PCR. In the paper's pipeline: Nucleated cell counts per sample were estimated from amplification of reference gene primers within the assay. To quantify the absolute abundance of each unique TCRbeta CDR3 rearrangement, sequence reads were collapsed and filtered. For each sample, productive Simpson clonality was calculated by taking the square root of Simpson's diversity index across productive rearrangements. Held by TCRdb, this immuneACCESS table contains in-frame sequences only and omits some clones. Under half of the omission traces to an unresolved V gene where checked; the cause of the rest is unknown. Clone size and V and J calls were adopted from that table, with D and trimming inferred from the DNA. Here the sample has about 210,000 clones; roughly nine tenths occur a single time. 6.5% to 9.5% of the sample belongs to the ten largest clones.

The sequencing sample was made of PBMCs or T cells enriched from blood (not recorded which). The rearrangement combines TRBV30 with TRBJ1-1; a tentative D match to TRBD1 spans 6 bases. The TCR sequence derives from a woman younger than 30 who had recovered from COVID-19. The DNA is as follows: TGTGCCTGGAGTGTACAGGGCCAGCAAGCTTTCTTT. Translated, it reads CAWSVQGQQAFF.